The 20 T cell receptor beta chains reported below all come from one sample, sequenced in a study. TCRdb ran MiXCR on the 5' RACE reads and lists one entry per CDR3 protein. The sample comprises around 29,000 distinct CDR3 sequences, approximately 30% of which are singletons, and 3.7% rests with the top ten. The sample comprised naive CD4+ T cells sorted from a lymph node. This sample's subset: naive CD4+ T cells, CD4+CD45RA+CD25-. These receptors all stem from a female donor with breast cancer.

By share, this clonotype counts as medium-sized (0.01 to 0.1%). This chain joins TRBV4-1 and TRBJ1-2; 10 bases map to TRBD1. CDR3 length equals 15 residues. Trimming removed 0 bases from V and 3 bases from J; junction bases left unmatched: 1. CDR1 and CDR2 (germline): MGHRA, YSYEKL. The CDR3 spells CASSQDGTGDYGYTF. CDR3 DNA sequence: TGCGCCAGCAGCCAAGATGGGACAGGGGACTATGGCTACACCTTC.

In its sample, this clonotype was seen a few times. The chain has TRBV4-1 and TRBJ2-5; 10 bases match TRBD2. Unmatched junction bases numbered 4, after V lost 1 base and J lost 5 bases. Germline CDR1 MGHRA, CDR2 YSYEKL. This CDR3 is built from 15 residues. CDR3 coding DNA: TGCGCCAGCAGCCAAGTGGGTAGCGGGAGGGAGACCCAGTACTTC. It translates to CASSQVGSGRETQYF.

This clonotype was counted between two and nine times. The chain couples TRBV29-1 to TRBJ2-7; 7 bases line up with TRBD1. CDR3 length: 12 residues. The germline V gene encodes CDR1 SQVTM and CDR2 ANQGSEA. Trimming at V came to 6 bases and at J to 0 bases, leaving 2 bases not matched to a gene. The CDR3, as DNA: TGCAGCGTAACAGGGGACTCCTACGAGCAGTACTTC. This gives the protein CSVTGDSYEQYF.

J is TRBJ2-1 and V is TRBV5-1; TRBD2 matches at 11 bases. V was clipped by 3 bases and J by 3 bases; unmatched bases: 5. The CDR3 loop spans 16 amino acids. Germline V lookup: CDR1 SGHRS, CDR2 YFSETQ. The CDR3 DNA sequence: TGCGCCAGCAGCTCGGGACTAGCGGACAGCTACAATGAGCAGTTCTTC. Protein sequence: CASSSGLADSYNEQFF.

The chain links TRBV6-5 to TRBJ2-5; maybe TRBD2 (6 bases). This CDR3 contains 15 residues. Trimming removed 2 bases from V and 7 bases from J, with 17 bases in between. Germline V gives CDR1 MNHEY, CDR2 SVGAGI. For the CDR3, the DNA is TGTGCCAGCAGTTACGATTTTTTGGGGACTGGGACCCAGTACTTC. It specifies CASSYDFLGTGTQYF.

The chain joins TRBV5-1 to TRBJ2-3; D remains unclear. The CDR3 is made up of 14 amino acids. The germline CDR1 and CDR2 sequences are SGHRS and YFSETQ. V lost 4 bases and J lost 0, with 9 bases in between. CDR3 bases: TGCGCCAGCAGCCTTGAGTCTAGCACAGATACGCAGTATTTT. This translates into CASSLESSTDTQYF.

The chain combines TRBV2 with TRBJ2-3, with a possible D match to TRBD2 (5 bases). This CDR3 is 14 amino acids long. With 3 bases removed from V and 0 bases from J, the gap between germline ends came to 7 bases. Germline V CDR1 and CDR2: SNHLY, FYNNEI. The CDR3 is CASSEPGSTDTQYF. CDR3 DNA: TGTGCCAGCAGTGAGCCGGGAAGCACAGATACGCAGTATTTT.

There are a few counts of this clonotype. V gene TRBV6-5 combines with J gene TRBJ1-6; TRBD1 matches at 9 bases. The CDR3 is 15 amino acids. The J segment lost 9 bases and the V segment lost 2 bases, leaving 5 bases of the junction unmatched. CDR1 and CDR2 from the germline V gene are MNHEY and SVGAGI. The DNA for the CDR3 is TGTGCCAGCAGTTACGGGGGACAGGGAGGTTCACCCCTCCACTTT. This sequence encodes CASSYGGQGGSPLHF.

The chain recombines TRBV4-1 with TRBJ2-7; D unresolved. V gave up 2 bases and J gave up 4 bases, with 12 bases separating them. The CDR3 has 14 amino acids. Germline assignment: CDR1 MGHRA and CDR2 YSYEKL. The CDR3 sequence: CASSQIPARYEQYF. In DNA, the CDR3 is TGCGCCAGCAGCCAAATCCCAGCCAGATACGAGCAGTACTTC.

This clonotype was seen only a few times. This rearrangement joins TRBV12-3 or TRBV12-4 to TRBJ2-3; D not certain. CDR3 size: 12 residues. V lost 5 bases, J lost 2 bases, and 5 bases lay in between. The CDR3, as DNA: TGTGCCAGCAGTGCCAACACAGATACGCAGTATTTT. It is translated as CASSANTDTQYF.

The sample holds a few counts of this clonotype. The chain has TRBV7-2 and TRBJ2-3; D remains ambiguous. The CDR3 is made up of 14 amino acids. The germline V and J ends were trimmed by 4 bases and 1 base, with 9 bases remaining between them. The germline V gene encodes CDR1 SGHTA and CDR2 FQGNSA. The CDR3 nucleotides are TGTGCCAGCAGCTCCGGACGGGGCACAGATACGCAGTATTTT. Translation: CASSSGRGTDTQYF.

V usage is TRBV7-6 and J usage is TRBJ2-5; a weak D match, TRBD2 (6 bases). Germline CDR1 and CDR2: SGHVS and FNYEAQ. The CDR3 runs 15 residues. Trimming removed 0 bases from V and 2 bases from J, with 10 bases in between. This chain's CDR3 is CASSLAFGGQETQYF. CDR3 coding DNA: TGTGCCAGCAGCTTAGCGTTCGGGGGTCAAGAGACCCAGTACTTC.

In nucleotides, the CDR3 is TGCAGCGTTCGGACTAGCGGTTCCTACGAGCAGTACTTC. Translating it yields CSVRTSGSYEQYF. The chain couples TRBV29-1 to TRBJ2-7; 10 bases match TRBD2. CDR1 SQVTM and CDR2 ANQGSEA come from the germline V gene. CDR3 length equals 13 residues. Germline trimming cut 5 bases from V and 1 base from J; bases unmatched to any gene: 2.

The chain is built from TRBV5-4 and TRBJ2-2; 7 nucleotides line up with TRBD1. Trimming took 4 bases from V and 5 from J; bases not matched to a gene: 8. CDR1 is SGHNT, CDR2 YYREEE, per germline (reference sequence). The CDR3 runs to 15 residues. The CDR3 is CASSRGGAGTGELFF. DNA of the CDR3: TGTGCCAGCAGCAGAGGGGGCGCTGGTACCGGGGAGCTGTTTTTT.

To note about this clonotype: Sequence at one end of the junction differs from germline and may be a read error. The V and J genes are TRBV5-1 and TRBJ2-5, with 9 bases aligning to TRBD2. There are 18 residues in the CDR3. Germline V gene sequence: CDR1 SGHRS, CDR2 YFSETQ. CDR3 DNA: TGCGTCAGCAGCTTGGCGAGGAGTAGCGGGAGTTTGGAAGAGACCCAGTACTTC. The encoded protein is CVSSLARSSGSLEETQYF.

V gene TRBV12-3 or TRBV12-4 combines with J gene TRBJ1-1; D unresolved. This CDR3 contains 11 residues. V was shortened by 0 bases and J by 10 bases, with 6 bases between the two germline ends. CDR3 residues: CASSLARGAFF. The CDR3 bases are TGTGCCAGCAGTTTAGCTCGGGGAGCTTTCTTT.

V usage is TRBV5-1 and J usage is TRBJ1-1; D not certain. Trimming removed 4 bases from V and 2 bases from J, with 12 bases in between. This CDR3 has 14 amino acids. Germline CDR1 is SGHRS and CDR2 is YFSETQ. The CDR3 nucleotides read TGCGCCAGCAGCCTGGACGGAAAAAACACTGAAGCTTTCTTT. It specifies CASSLDGKNTEAFF.

This sequence joins TRBV4-1 and TRBJ2-3, with 7 bases lining up with TRBD2. CDR3 length: 18 amino acids. Germline V gene lookup returns CDR1 MGHRA and CDR2 YSYEKL. Germline trimming cut 1 base from V and 4 bases from J; bases unmatched to any gene: 14. The CDR3 DNA sequence: TGCGCCAGCAGCCAAGTTTCTATCCTAGCGGTAAGAGCAGATACGCAGTATTTT. Translated: CASSQVSILAVRADTQYF.

The sample holds a few counts of this clonotype. The gene calls are TRBV5-6 and TRBJ2-1, with 14 bases lining up with TRBD2. From germline, CDR1 is SGHDT and CDR2 YYEEEE. J gave up 8 bases and V 4 bases, and 11 bases lay outside the gene matches. The CDR3 has 17 residues. The CDR3 loop reads CASSLSGLAGEVDEQFF. The DNA for the CDR3 is TGTGCCAGCAGCCTCTCGGGACTAGCGGGAGAAGTAGATGAGCAGTTCTTC.

By sample share, this clonotype is medium-sized (0.01 to 0.1%). This chain links TRBV9 with TRBJ2-7; D possibly matches TRBD1 or TRBD2 (6 bases each). Trimming removed 0 bases from V and 5 bases from J, with 15 bases in between. This CDR3 spans 15 amino acids. CDR1 and CDR2 (germline): SGDLS, YYNGEE. For the CDR3, the DNA is TGTGCCAGCAGCGTAGTGGGGGGACACCAAGACGAGCAGTACTTC. Translated, it gives CASSVVGGHQDEQYF. Full variable domain (rest looked up from reference TRBV9 and TRBJ2-7): DSGVTQTPKHLITATGQRVTLRCSPRSGDLSVYWYQQSLDQGLQFLIQYYNGEERAKGNILERFSAQQFPDLHSELNLSSLELGDSALYFCASSVVGGHQDEQYFGPGTRLTVT.